The source of this T cell receptor (beta chain) is a study of Ad26.COV2.S vaccination and SARS-CoV-2 variants. Study-wide results and limits: Spike-specific TCR breadth was greater in vaccine than placebo recipients. Responses of spike-specific T cells (both CD8+ and CD4+) reportedly showed substantial breadth after vaccination.

Germline-derived CDR1 and CDR2 are GTSNPN and SVGIG (reference sequence). Trimming stripped 8 bases from V and 0 bases from J, with 18 bases between. The CDR3 runs 15 residues. Treatment meaning: some 19 received Ad26.COV2.S at low or high dose, single or two shots; roughly five received placebo; per-sample allocation not given. Day 63 after the first vaccine or placebo injection was the time point for sampling. Assay used: immunoSEQ multiplex PCR; TCRdb lists only in-frame clones, some missing. Of some 640,000 clones in the sample, roughly nine tenths are singletons; the top ten hold about 1.5%. A remark on this clone: What it recognizes is unknown.

The chain couples TRBV30 to TRBJ2-3; D might be TRBD1 (5 bases). This specimen was peripheral blood, taken in a trial of Ad26.COV2.S vaccine versus placebo. The TCR comes from a person between 18 and 65 years old who received the Ad26.COV2.S COVID-19 vaccine or a placebo. CDR3 coding DNA: TGTGCCACCTCAGGGAACTTAGCTAGCACAGATACGCAGTATTTT. Its translation is CATSGNLASTDTQYF.